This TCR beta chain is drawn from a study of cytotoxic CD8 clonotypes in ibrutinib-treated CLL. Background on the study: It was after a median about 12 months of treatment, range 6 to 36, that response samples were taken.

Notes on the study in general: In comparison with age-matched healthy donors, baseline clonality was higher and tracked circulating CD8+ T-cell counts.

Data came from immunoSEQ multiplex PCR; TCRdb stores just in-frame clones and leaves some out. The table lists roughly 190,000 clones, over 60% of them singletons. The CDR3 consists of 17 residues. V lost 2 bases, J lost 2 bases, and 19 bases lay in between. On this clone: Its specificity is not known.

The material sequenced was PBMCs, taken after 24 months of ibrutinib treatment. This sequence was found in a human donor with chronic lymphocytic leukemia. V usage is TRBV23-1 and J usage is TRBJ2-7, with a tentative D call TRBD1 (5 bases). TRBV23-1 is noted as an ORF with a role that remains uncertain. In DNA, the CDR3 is TGCGCCAGCAGTCAAGAACCGCGTTTAGGGGATCCCTACGAGCAGTACTTC. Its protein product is CASSQEPRLGDPYEQYF.